A selection of T cell receptor beta chains follows, all from one sample in a study of shared clonotypes between healthy human individuals. Sequencing used immunoSEQ multiplex PCR; TCRdb keeps in-frame clones, though not all of them. Seen here are some 500,000 clones, more than 95% observed once, and the top ten hold approximately 0.06%. The sequencing sample was made of naive CD4+ T cells sorted from blood. The receptors originated from a woman aged 30 to 39 in good health. CDR3s include the opening cysteine and the closing phenylalanine or tryptophan. Each record gives: V gene, clone size, D gene, J gene, CDR3 DNA, CDR3 protein. A D gene is named only where the DNA matches it firmly. Where a row states a size, it is once, few, many or the class of an expanded clone; other rows omit it.

>TRBV5-1|NA|NA|TRBJ1-5
TGCGCCAGCAGCTTGGACCCGGATAGCAATCAGCCCCAGCATTTT
CASSLDPDSNQPQHF
>TRBV28|NA|TRBD1|TRBJ1-5
TGTGCCAGCAGTAAGGATGGACAGGGGAGGAATCAGCCCCAGCATTTT
CASSKDGQGRNQPQHF
>TRBV5-1|NA|TRBD2|TRBJ2-3
TGCGCCAGCAGCTTGTGGGCGGGAGGGGCAGATACGCAGTATTTT
CASSLWAGGADTQYF
>TRBV7-2|NA|NA|TRBJ2-1
TGTGCCAGCAGCCTTGGACTAAACAATGAGCAGTTCTTC
CASSLGLNNEQFF
>TRBV5-4|once|NA|TRBJ2-1
TGTGCCAGCAGCTTGGCCGGGGCGGAGCAGTTCTTC
CASSLAGAEQFF
>TRBV7-8|NA|TRBD2|TRBJ2-7
TGTGCCAGCAGCCTCCGGACTAGCGGGAGTATCGAAAACCTCCCCTACGAGCAGTACTTC
CASSLRTSGSIENLPYEQYF
>TRBV27|NA|NA|TRBJ2-7
TGTGCCAGCAGTAAACTGCGGAGGGGCTACGAGCAGTACTTC
CASSKLRRGYEQYF
>TRBV6-1|NA|TRBD1|TRBJ1-3
TGTGCCAGCAGATGGCGACAGGGGGTGGACACCATATATTTT
CASRWRQGVDTIYF
>TRBV11-2|NA|NA|TRBJ2-2
TGTGCCAGCAGGAATAGGTGGGCAGGGCCCGGGGAGCTGTTTTTT
CASRNRWAGPGELFF
>TRBV7-6|NA|NA|TRBJ2-3
TGTGCCAGCAGCTTAGCGGACAGGGAGGGAGATACGCAGTATTTT
CASSLADREGDTQYF
>TRBV6-6|NA|TRBD2|TRBJ2-7
TGTGCCAGCAGTTACTCGAAAAGCGGGATATACGAGCAGTACTTC
CASSYSKSGIYEQYF
>TRBV13|once|NA|TRBJ2-7
TGTGCCAGCAGCACCGTTACGGGTCTCTCCTACGAGCAGTACTTC
CASSTVTGLSYEQYF
>TRBV29-1|NA|TRBD1|TRBJ1-5
TGCAGCGCTAAACAGGGGGCGAATCAGCCCCAGCATTTT
CSAKQGANQPQHF
>TRBV6-1|NA|TRBD1|TRBJ2-7
TGTGCCAGCAGCTACGGGGACAGAGTCTACGAGCAGTACTTC
CASSYGDRVYEQYF
>TRBV5-5|NA|NA|TRBJ2-7
TGTGCCAGCAGTGTGACACCCGCGACGAGTTACGAGCAGTACTTC
CASSVTPATSYEQYF
>TRBV10-3|NA|TRBD2|TRBJ2-1
TGTGCCATCAGTGAGGCCGGACTAGCGGGAGAAGGCGAGCAGTTCTTC
CAISEAGLAGEGEQFF
>TRBV28|NA|NA|TRBJ2-1
TGTGCCAGCACACTCCTCAATGAGCAGTTCTTC
CASTLLNEQFF
>TRBV4-1|once|NA|TRBJ1-2
TGCGCCAGCAGCCATAGGGGGGGACATGGCTACACCTTC
CASSHRGGHGYTF
>TRBV6-1|NA|NA|TRBJ2-1
TGTGCCAGCAGTGAAGCTGCTGCCGCCTACAATGAGCAGTTCTTC
CASSEAAAAYNEQFF
>TRBV6-5|NA|NA|TRBJ1-5
TGTGCCAGCGGGGGTTCCCTTAATCAGCCCCAGCATTTT
CASGGSLNQPQHF
>TRBV5-1|NA|NA|TRBJ2-5
TGCGCCAGCAGCTTGGAGGGAGTCAGGGAGACCCAGTACTTC
CASSLEGVRETQYF
>TRBV28|NA|NA|TRBJ1-5
TGTGCCAGCAGCCGCAGGGTTGGTAATCAGCCCCAGCATTTT
CASSRRVGNQPQHF
>TRBV6-5|NA|TRBD2|TRBJ2-5
TGTGCCAGCAAGGCTAGCGGTGGGGAGACCCAGTACTTC
CASKASGGETQYF
>TRBV5-1|NA|TRBD1|TRBJ1-2
TGCGCCAGCAGCTTGGTGCGGACAGGGGTATCGGCTGGCTACACCTTC
CASSLVRTGVSAGYTF
>TRBV5-1|NA|TRBD1|TRBJ2-2
TGCGCCAGCAGCTCGTACGCCGGGACAGGGGGCGGCGGGGAGCTGTTTTTT
CASSSYAGTGGGGELFF
>TRBV5-8|NA|NA|TRBJ2-1
TGTGCCAGCAGCTTGGGGGTGACTAGGGGGAATGAGCAGTTCTTC
CASSLGVTRGNEQFF
>TRBV6-1|NA|NA|TRBJ2-3
TGTGCCAGCGAATCTAGGGGGACAGATACGCAGTATTTT
CASESRGTDTQYF
>TRBV18|once|TRBD2|TRBJ2-7
TGTGCCAGCTCACCTGATCTTGGTAGCGGGAGTTCCGAGCAGTACTTC
CASSPDLGSGSSEQYF
>TRBV19|NA|NA|TRBJ2-7
TGTGCCAGTAGTTTACACAGGGAAACCTACGAGCAGTACTTC
CASSLHRETYEQYF
>TRBV18|NA|TRBD1|TRBJ1-1
TGTGCCAGCTCGCCGACAGGGGCTGTGAACACTGAAGCTTTCTTT
CASSPTGAVNTEAFF
>TRBV6-5|NA|NA|TRBJ2-6
TGTGCCAGCAGTTCAGGGGTCGGGGCCAACGTCCTGACTTTC
CASSSGVGANVLTF
>TRBV2|NA|TRBD1|TRBJ2-1
TGTGCCAGCAGTGTGGACAGGGCGCAATACAATGAGCAGTTCTTC
CASSVDRAQYNEQFF
>TRBV19|once|TRBD2|TRBJ2-7
TGTGCCAGTAGTAAGCTAGCGGGATCAGCCTACGAGCAGTACTTC
CASSKLAGSAYEQYF
>TRBV29-1|NA|TRBD2|TRBJ2-3
TGCAGCGTGCCTTCTAGCGGGAGTAATCTCAACACAGATACGCAGTATTTT
CSVPSSGSNLNTDTQYF
>TRBV9|NA|NA|TRBJ2-2
TGTGCCAGCAGCGGAATAAACCGAATCCTCTGGACCTGGGAGCTGTTTTTT
CASSGINRILWTWELFF
>TRBV14|NA|TRBD1|TRBJ1-1
TGTGCCAGCAGCCAGACAGGGGGTGTCACTGAAGCTTTCTTT
CASSQTGGVTEAFF
>TRBV19|NA|NA|TRBJ1-1
TGTGCCAGTAGTCTCCCTGCGGGGGGCACTGAAGCTTTCTTT
CASSLPAGGTEAFF
>TRBV30|NA|TRBD1|TRBJ1-4
TGTGCCTGGAGAGGGGACAGAGTAAATGAAAAACTGTTTTTT
CAWRGDRVNEKLFF
>TRBV6-5|NA|NA|TRBJ1-5
TGTGCCAGCAGTTACGACAGACATAGCAATCAGCCCCAGCATTTT
CASSYDRHSNQPQHF
>TRBV19|NA|TRBD2|TRBJ2-1
TGTGCCAGTAGTATACACGCTGGGCTAGCGGACAATGAGCAGTTCTTC
CASSIHAGLADNEQFF
>TRBV18|NA|NA|TRBJ2-3
TGTGCCAGCTCGGGGGGGCCAACCACGGATACGCAGTATTTT
CASSGGPTTDTQYF
>TRBV5-1|NA|NA|TRBJ2-3
TGCGCCAGCAGCTTGAGGCCAGAATCCACAGATACGCAGTATTTT
CASSLRPESTDTQYF
>TRBV2|NA|TRBD1|TRBJ2-7
TGTGCCAGCAGGGAACGGGACAGGGGGCTCTACGAGCAGTACTTC
CASRERDRGLYEQYF
>TRBV28|NA|NA|TRBJ2-1
TGTGCCAGCAGCACGACTACACAGGCTCCCCATGAGCAGTTCTTC
CASSTTTQAPHEQFF
>TRBV10-3|NA|NA|TRBJ2-7
TGTGCCATCAGACCCGGGACAAACTACGAGCAGTACTTC
CAIRPGTNYEQYF
>TRBV7-2|NA|NA|TRBJ2-5
TGTGCCAGCAGCAACAGGGAGGTGCAGACCCAGTACTTC
CASSNREVQTQYF
>TRBV9|once|TRBD2|TRBJ2-7
TGTGCCAGCAGCGTAGGTACTAGCGCGTCCTTCGAGCAGTACTTC
CASSVGTSASFEQYF
>TRBV14|NA|TRBD2|TRBJ2-5
TGTGCCAGCAGCCCCAGACTTGCGGGAGTAGGAGAGACCCAGTACTTC
CASSPRLAGVGETQYF
>TRBV18|NA|NA|TRBJ2-7
TGTGCCAGCTCATCGTCCTACGAGCAGTACTTC
CASSSSYEQYF
>TRBV28|NA|NA|TRBJ1-6
TGTGCCAGCAGTTCTGCCCAGGGTGTTTTGGAGCTAACACCCCTCCACTTT
CASSSAQGVLELTPLHF
>TRBV5-6|NA|NA|TRBJ2-5
TGTGCCAGCAGCGTTGGAGAGACCCAGTACTTC
CASSVGETQYF
>TRBV27|NA|NA|TRBJ1-5
TGTGCCAGCAGTCGACAGTACAATCAGCCCCAGCATTTT
CASSRQYNQPQHF
>TRBV19|NA|TRBD1|TRBJ2-2
TGTGCCAGTAGTTACCTACAGGGGGCCCTAAACACCGGGGAGCTGTTTTTT
CASSYLQGALNTGELFF
>TRBV5-6|NA|TRBD1|TRBJ2-7
TGTGCCAGCAGTCGATTGGACAGGGACTCCTACGAGCAGTACTTC
CASSRLDRDSYEQYF
>TRBV7-6|once|TRBD2|TRBJ2-2
TGTGCCAGCAGCCTCGAGGGCGGGAGGAACACCGGGGAGCTGTTTTTT
CASSLEGGRNTGELFF